This T cell receptor beta chain is drawn from a study of blood T cells in healthy people across ages. For the second PCR, which ran for about 6 to 12 cycles, a sample-barcoded 5' primer and a J-beta primer mix were used. TCRdb passed the 5' RACE reads through MiXCR, listing each CDR3 protein once. Altogether about 1.5 million distinct CDR3 sequences are present, approximately 39% being singletons, with the ten largest covering around 4%. The CDR3 runs 16 residues. Trimming removed 4 bases from V and 0 bases from J, with 16 bases in between. CDR1 and CDR2 from the germline V gene are LGHNA and YNFKEQ. Findings of the study overall: Naive T cell percentage showed a strong correlation with TCR beta diversity.

At least ten counts were recorded for this clonotype. Its antigen is not known. The chain joins TRBV4-2 to TRBJ2-7; D might be TRBD2 (5 bases). The receptor comes from a young woman in good health. Sequenced sample: blood. CDR3 loop: CASSPQLGPYSYEQYF. The CDR3 DNA follows: TGTGCCAGCAGCCCTCAACTAGGTCCTTACTCCTACGAGCAGTACTTC.